Below are 27 T cell receptor beta chains sequenced from a single sample in a study of radiotherapy plus CTLA-4 blockade in lung cancer. The method was immunoSEQ multiplex PCR; TCRdb's version includes in-frame clones alone and lacks a portion of them. This table has 89,000 or so clones, 82% appearing once. The input for sequencing was peripheral blood, taken from a patient treated with radiotherapy plus ipilimumab. The receptors derive from a human donor with non-small cell lung cancer who had a partial response to radiotherapy plus ipilimumab.

The chain employs TRBV11-1 and TRBJ2-7; TRBD2 agrees at 8 bases. This CDR3 spans 15 amino acids. The J segment lost 2 bases and the V segment lost 3 bases, leaving 6 bases of the junction unmatched. Germline loops: CDR1 SGHAT, CDR2 FQDESV (reference sequence). The CDR3 bases are TGTGCCAGCAGCTTGGGGCCTAGCGGGCCCTACGAGCAGTACTTC. Its protein product is CASSLGPSGPYEQYF.

The chain uses TRBV2 and TRBJ2-7; D perhaps matches TRBD2 (6 bases). Germline V gene data show CDR1 as SNHLY and CDR2 as FYNNEI. This CDR3 region has 15 residues. V was cut by 3 bases and J by 2 bases, with 14 bases left in between. In DNA, the CDR3 is TGTGCCAGCAGTGATCGGGGGATCCCTCCCTACGAGCAGTACTTC. Its translation is CASSDRGIPPYEQYF.

This chain links TRBV6-6 with TRBJ2-2; 8 nucleotides align to TRBD1. The CDR3 consists of 16 residues. V gave up 5 bases and J gave up 7 bases; unmatched junction bases: 12. CDR1 is MNHNY and CDR2 is SVGAGI in the germline V gene (reference sequence). The CDR3 sequence is CASSKSDGTGSGELFF. CDR3 nucleotides: TGTGCCAGCAGTAAATCAGATGGGACAGGTAGCGGGGAGCTGTTTTTT.

This rearrangement joins TRBV7-7 to TRBJ2-5, with 8 bases that match TRBD2. Germline V lookup: CDR1 SSHAT, CDR2 FNYEAQ (reference sequence). The V gene end was trimmed by 0 bases and the J gene end by 2 bases; junction bases not matched to a gene: 2. The CDR3 is 15 amino acids. The CDR3 bases are TGTGCCAGCAGCTTAGCCCGGGGGGGGCAAGAGACCCAGTACTTC. Encoded protein: CASSLARGGQETQYF.

The rearrangement uses TRBV7-8 and TRBJ2-7; 10 bases are a match to TRBD1. J gave up 6 bases and V 7 bases, and 12 bases lay outside the gene matches. This CDR3 region has 15 residues. Germline CDR1 SGHVS, CDR2 FQNEAQ. The CDR3 region is CASTFFGTGATEQYF. CDR3 coding DNA: TGTGCCAGCACCTTCTTTGGGACAGGGGCGACCGAGCAGTACTTC.

The chain uses TRBV5-1 and TRBJ2-5; tentative D call: TRBD2 (6 bases). Judging by the DNA end, TRBJ2-7 fits better; the J call may be wrong. There are 15 residues in the CDR3. The germline CDR1 and CDR2 sequences are SGHRS and YFSETQ. The CDR3: CASSLEPTAGYEQYF. The CDR3 DNA reads as TGCGCCAGCAGCTTGGAACCTACAGCGGGTTACGAGCAGTACTTC.

The V gene is TRBV7-2, the J gene TRBJ2-7; D not certain. V gave up 3 bases and J gave up 7 bases, with 13 bases separating them. This CDR3 comprises 13 residues. From germline, CDR1 is SGHTA and CDR2 FQGNSA. CDR3: CASSFRHLTEQYF. CDR3 DNA sequence: TGTGCCAGCAGCTTCCGGCACTTGACAGAGCAGTACTTC.

A word on this clone: The sample has other DNA sequences that encode this CDR3 too. The chain links TRBV11-1 to TRBJ2-5; no reliable D call. This CDR3 spans 12 amino acids. The V end was cut by 5 bases, the J end by 4 bases, with 8 bases between. Germline CDR1 SGHAT, CDR2 FQDESV (reference sequence). Written as DNA, the CDR3 is TGTGCCAGCAGCCCCCCCGGAGAGACCCAGTACTTC. Its translation: CASSPPGETQYF.

This clone was observed once. The J gene is TRBJ2-2, the V gene TRBV18; the D gene is possibly TRBD1 (5 bases). CDR3 size: 13 residues. V was cut by 6 bases and J by 6 bases, with 11 bases left in between. The germline V gene has CDR1 KGHSH and CDR2 LQKENI. The CDR3 nucleotides read TGTGCCAGCTCGACCAGGGTGTCCGGGGAGCTGTTTTTT. Protein: CASSTRVSGELFF.

The V and J genes are TRBV10-3 and TRBJ1-3; D is ambiguous. V lost 10 bases and J lost 4, with 20 bases in between. CDR1 and CDR2 (germline): ENHRY, SYGVKD. The CDR3 is 15 amino acids. The CDR3 bases are TGTGCCACCCATGAAGTCCGGGGATCCGGAAACACCATATATTTT. It codes for CATHEVRGSGNTIYF.

The chain combines TRBV7-9 with TRBJ2-1; D may be TRBD2 (5 bases). The CDR3 runs 14 residues. Per the germline V gene, CDR1 is SEHNR and CDR2 is FQNEAQ (reference sequence). Trimming stripped 6 bases from V and 9 bases from J, with 18 bases between. DNA of the CDR3: TGTGCCAGCAGTGCGGGCTACCCGGTGGCTGAGCAGTTCTTC. Its translation: CASSAGYPVAEQFF. Full variable domain (remainder filled in from reference TRBV7-9 and TRBJ2-1): DTGVSQNPRHKITKRGQNVTFRCDPISEHNRLYWYRQTLGQGPEFLTYFQNEAQLEKSRLLSDRFSAERPKGSFSTLEIQRTEQGDSAMYLCASSAGYPVAEQFFGPGTRLTVL.

The chain couples TRBV9 to TRBJ2-6; 9 nucleotides agree with TRBD2. J lost 1 base, V lost 2 bases, and 10 bases had no gene match. Germline V lookup: CDR1 SGDLS, CDR2 YYNGEE. The CDR3 consists of 19 residues. The CDR3 nucleotides read TGTGCCAGCAGCGTCTTAATAGCGGGGGCTATGTCTGGGGCCAACGTCCTGACTTTC. It is translated as CASSVLIAGAMSGANVLTF. The full variable domain, in which reference TRBV9 and TRBJ2-6 provide the parts outside the CDR3, is DSGVTQTPKHLITATGQRVTLRCSPRSGDLSVYWYQQSLDQGLQFLIQYYNGEERAKGNILERFSAQQFPDLHSELNLSSLELGDSALYFCASSVLIAGAMSGANVLTFGAGSRLTVL.

The genes are TRBV18 and TRBJ1-1; 7 nucleotides line up with TRBD1. The V segment lost 5 bases and the J segment 3 bases; nucleotides outside the gene matches: 6. The CDR3 consists of 14 residues. In germline, CDR1 is KGHSH, CDR2 LQKENI. CDR3 DNA sequence: TGTGCCAGCTCAACTAATACAGGGGACACTGAAGCTTTCTTT. This gives the protein CASSTNTGDTEAFF.

This chain joins TRBV5-5 and TRBJ1-2; 7 nucleotides match TRBD1. The CDR3 length is 15 residues. Per the germline V gene, CDR1 is SGHKS and CDR2 is YYEKEE (reference sequence). V was pared by 0 bases and J by 2 bases, with 4 bases of the junction left unmatched. CDR3 bases: TGTGCCAGCAGCTTGGACCCGGGACAGAACTATGGCTACACCTTC. Protein: CASSLDPGQNYGYTF.

V gene TRBV5-1 combines with J gene TRBJ1-2, with TRBD1 matching 9 bases. Germline V gene sequence: CDR1 SGHRS, CDR2 YFSETQ. With 4 bases clipped from V and 2 bases from J, the junction kept 12 bases outside the gene matches. The CDR3 consists of 17 residues. The CDR3 DNA reads TGCGCCAGCAGCCCCCAGGGGACAGGGTTAGGAAACTATGGCTACACCTTC. Protein: CASSPQGTGLGNYGYTF.

This clone was counted only a few times. The gene calls are TRBV7-9 and TRBJ2-7, with a weak D call TRBD1 (8 bases). The CDR3 runs to 16 residues. Germline-derived CDR1 and CDR2 are SEHNR and FQNEAQ (reference sequence). V lost 4 bases to trimming and J lost 4 bases, with 20 bases between them. The CDR3 loop is CASSSPDGQGGYEQYF. The CDR3 DNA follows: TGTGCCAGCAGCTCTCCGGACGGACAGGGAGGGTACGAGCAGTACTTC.

The chain uses TRBV11-3 and TRBJ1-1; 8 bases are shared with TRBD1. Germline V gene sequence: CDR1 SGHNT, CDR2 YENEEA. The CDR3 runs to 14 residues. V lost 4 bases to trimming and J lost 1 base; unmatched junction nucleotides: 2. The CDR3 loop is CASSWGTGNTEAFF. The CDR3 DNA reads as TGTGCCAGCAGCTGGGGGACAGGGAACACTGAAGCTTTCTTT.

The chain carries TRBV28 and TRBJ1-1; 12 nucleotides match TRBD1. Germline V gene lookup returns CDR1 MDHEN and CDR2 SYDVKM. V trimming: 4 bases; J trimming: 4 bases; junction bases outside the gene matches: 10. This CDR3 comprises 17 residues. The CDR3 loop is CASSSLGQGAGVTEAFF. The CDR3 DNA is TGTGCCAGCAGTTCCCTGGGACAGGGGGCGGGTGTCACTGAAGCTTTCTTT. Drawing the rest from reference TRBV28 and TRBJ1-1, the complete variable domain is DVKVTQSSRYLVKRTGEKVFLECVQDMDHENMFWYRQDPGLGLRLIYFSYDVKMKEKGDIPEGYSVSREKKERFSLILESASTNQTSMYLCASSSLGQGAGVTEAFFGQGTRLTVV.

The chain recombines TRBV9 with TRBJ2-7; the match to TRBD1 covers 7 bases. The CDR3 runs to 14 residues. Germline V gene lookup returns CDR1 SGDLS and CDR2 YYNGEE. Losses at the gene ends were 2 bases for V and 4 bases for J; bases not matched to a gene: 6. The CDR3 nucleotides read TGTGCCAGCAGCGTCGAAGGGGGCGCTTACGAGCAGTACTTC. Residues: CASSVEGGAYEQYF.

The chain employs TRBV5-1 and TRBJ2-5, with 7 positions matching TRBD1. Losses at the gene ends were 2 bases for V and 3 bases for J; bases not matched to a gene: 10. The CDR3 consists of 16 residues. Germline V gene lookup returns CDR1 SGHRS and CDR2 YFSETQ. The CDR3 loop is CASSFMTGLREETQYF. The CDR3 DNA reads TGCGCCAGCAGCTTCATGACAGGGTTAAGGGAAGAGACCCAGTACTTC.

The rearrangement joins TRBV28 to TRBJ2-5; D is possibly TRBD2 (5 bases). Per the germline V gene, CDR1 is MDHEN and CDR2 is SYDVKM. V was trimmed by 6 bases and J by 11 bases, leaving 16 bases between them. The CDR3 length is 12 residues. DNA of the CDR3: TGTGCCAGCAGCATCCTGAGGTTAGCGCAGTACTTC. As protein: CASSILRLAQYF.

J is TRBJ2-6 and V is TRBV5-4; D is unresolved. V was pared by 0 bases and J by 0 bases, with 4 bases between. CDR3 length: 15 amino acids. Germline-derived CDR1 and CDR2 are SGHNT and YYREEE (reference sequence). CDR3 bases: TGTGCCAGCAGCTTGGCTAGCTCTGGGGCCAACGTCCTGACTTTC. Translation: CASSLASSGANVLTF.

The V and J genes are TRBV5-6 and TRBJ2-7; D may be TRBD1 (5 bases). Germline CDR1 SGHDT, CDR2 YYEEEE. This CDR3 contains 13 residues. Trimming shortened V by 1 base and J by 1 base, and 6 bases separated the two germline ends. The CDR3 is CASSLRGSYEQYF. The CDR3 DNA is TGTGCCAGCAGCTTGAGGGGATCCTACGAGCAGTACTTC.

This clone occurred a few times. The chain uses TRBV5-5 and TRBJ2-2; D perhaps matches TRBD2 (5 bases). Trimming left V 2 bases short and J 4 bases short, with 12 bases between. The CDR3 extends over 15 amino acids. The germline CDR1 and CDR2 sequences are SGHKS and YYEKEE (reference sequence). CDR3 in DNA: TGTGCCAGCAGCTTCTTGAGCGGAATCACCGGGGAGCTGTTTTTT. It encodes CASSFLSGITGELFF.

This clone has just one count. CDR3 region: CAGTRRGIEKLFF. CDR3 DNA: TGTGCCGGGACTCGTAGAGGGATTGAAAAACTGTTTTTT. The chain recombines TRBV7-3 with TRBJ1-4, with a weak D call TRBD1 (5 bases). Trimming stripped 11 bases from V and 7 bases from J, with 17 bases between. The V gene's germline CDR1 is SGHTA and CDR2 FQGTGA. This CDR3 contains 13 residues.

The J gene is TRBJ2-7, the V gene TRBV7-6, with TRBD1 matching 8 bases. Germline CDR1 reads SGHVS; CDR2 reads FNYEAQ. Trimming took 4 bases from V and 2 from J; bases not matched to a gene: 4. This CDR3 is 14 amino acids long. The CDR3 is CASSSGTGPYEQYF. CDR3 bases: TGTGCCAGCAGCTCAGGGACAGGTCCCTACGAGCAGTACTTC.

This chain links TRBV27 with TRBJ1-2; D is perhaps TRBD1 (5 bases). Trimming pared 5 bases from V and 8 bases from J, leaving 15 bases between. CDR1 and CDR2 from the germline V gene are MNHEY and SMNVEV (reference sequence). The CDR3 totals 13 residues. CDR3: CASSPVPGGGYTF. CDR3 DNA sequence: TGTGCCAGCAGTCCAGTCCCGGGGGGGGGCTACACCTTC.